This section outlines one T cell receptor beta chain sequence together with its context. This clone was seen just once. Its antigen is not yet known. There are no base qualities to consult, and no much larger clone falls within one base. This record comes from a study of graft-versus-host responses after intestinal transplantation (dated by TCRdb to about 2021). Concerning the study at large: The transplants that recipients got were multivisceral, liver-intestinal, or isolated intestinal. Instead of going to the commercial service, samples from a few later patients were sequenced in-house on an Illumina MiSeq and processed with MiXCR. The cohort enrolled under 30 intestinal transplant recipients, one of whom was a retransplant, and a few patients without pretransplant specimens were excluded. After intestinal transplantation, graft-versus-host and host-versus-graft alloreactive T cell clones were followed in the graft, circulation and bone marrow using bulk TCR-beta CDR3 sequencing. Every recipient was given anti-thymocyte globulin induction, then maintenance tacrolimus and steroids for around three years. A peak of at least 4% donor T cells among recipient peripheral blood mononuclear cells was the definition used for donor T cell macrochimerism. To identify alloreactive clones, pre-transplant mixed lymphocyte reaction products were sequenced and compared with unstimulated pre-transplant donor and recipient T cells.

Blood samples were collected up to 4 times in the first month after transplant and then at least monthly when available. The library was built by means of the immunoSEQ multiplex PCR assay. Adaptive Biotechnologies carried out high-throughput TCR-beta CDR3 sequencing of genomic DNA for most patients. The source study handled its data this way. Adaptive's ImmunoSEQ software was the source of the TCR sequencing data for roughly 19 patients, while a few other patients were processed with MiXCR and VDJtools. CDR3 nucleotide sequences shared between donor and recipient were removed because their origin could not be assigned. Alloreactive clones required at least 2-fold expansion over unstimulated cells and minimum CFSE-low frequency of 0.002% (template counts) or 0.001% (read counts). Clones detected in sequenced pre-transplant spleen, lymph node, or MLR CFSE-low populations of the donor or recipient were defined as mappable. Cumulative frequency of alloreactive clones was calculated as a percentage of all sequences weighted by copy number. Held by TCRdb, this immuneACCESS table contains in-frame sequences only and omits some clones. Under half of the omission traces to an unresolved V gene where checked; the cause of the rest is unknown. The D gene and trimming were derived from the DNA, and the V and J assignments and clone size from that table. In all, the sample holds fewer than 8,500 clones, and approximately 97% of those were seen once. Approximately 0.25% of the sample rests with the top ten.

General findings and caveats noted by the study authors: GvH clones turned up in recipient bone marrow, with some appearing earlier in ileal mucosa or blood, a pattern consistent with an intestinal mucosal origin. The conclusions were limited by the relatively low number and heterogeneity of the intestinal transplant patients. Early after transplant, declines in HvG clones were associated with peak levels of circulating GvH clones. Patients with donor T cell macrochimerism had high GvH to HvG T cell clonal ratios in their allografts.

There are 16 amino acids in the CDR3, from cysteine to phenylalanine inclusive. Only CDR3 DNA is held: 48 bases, read in frame from base 1. From V the trimming removes 5 bases and from J it removes 1 base, while the gene matches leave 9 bases of the junction unaccounted for. CDR1 and CDR2, looked up from the germline V gene, are MDHEN and SYDVKM. The clonotype originates from a human patient who received an intestinal transplant, so some T cells may come from the graft donor. Sequencing was performed on PBMCs, taken 23 days after intestinal transplant. The rearrangement joined TRBV28 to TRBJ1-1; TRBD1 fits 8 bases in the junction. The nucleotide sequence reads as follows: TGTGCCAGCAGTATGATTATTGGGACAGGGAACACTGAAGCTTTCTTT. It encodes CASSMIIGTGNTEAFF.